A single sample is the source of the 20 T cell receptor beta chains below, sequenced in a study of blood T cell repertoires in COVID-19. Profiled with immunoSEQ multiplex PCR; TCRdb holds only in-frame clones, not every one. The table lists around 230,000 clones, more than 65% of them singletons, with roughly 8% in the top ten. Material: peripheral blood. These receptors were taken from a woman of 80 years or more with acute or convalescent COVID-19.

This chain links TRBV18 with TRBJ1-2; 7 bases are shared with TRBD1. The junction had 9 bases not matched to a gene; V was cut back by 4 bases and J by 4 bases. Per germline, CDR1 KGHSH and CDR2 LQKENI. The CDR3 extends over 15 amino acids. The CDR3 coding sequence is TGTGCCAGCTCACGCTCGGGACAGATTATCTATGGCTACACCTTC. Translating it yields CASSRSGQIIYGYTF.

The chain couples TRBV3-1 (or the pseudogene TRBV3-2) to TRBJ2-3; perhaps TRBD1 as D (7 bases). This CDR3 region has 16 residues. V was cut by 3 bases and J by 3 bases, with 16 bases left in between. Germline V lookup: CDR1 LGHDT, CDR2 YNNKEL (reference sequence). As DNA, the CDR3 is TGTGCCAGCAGCCAGGGAGCAGGGGGGAAGACAGATACGCAGTATTTT. As protein: CASSQGAGGKTDTQYF.

The chain joins TRBV2 to TRBJ2-7, with TRBD2 identical over 10 bases. The CDR3 runs to 13 residues. Unmatched junction bases numbered 10, after V lost 6 bases and J lost 11 bases. Germline assignment: CDR1 SNHLY and CDR2 FYNNEI. This chain's CDR3 is CASREISGGYKYF. CDR3 in DNA: TGTGCCAGCAGGGAAATTAGCGGGGGGTATAAGTACTTC.

The CDR3 loop reads CACTYPGTGNNQPQHF. The CDR3 region has the DNA TGTGCCTGTACATATCCCGGGACAGGGAACAATCAGCCCCAGCATTTT. The V and J genes are TRBV30 and TRBJ1-5; 9 bases line up with TRBD1. V gave up 6 bases and J gave up 3 bases; unmatched junction bases: 12. This CDR3 has 16 residues. CDR1 and CDR2 from the germline V gene are GTSNPN and SVGIG (reference sequence).

The V gene is TRBV6-5, the J gene TRBJ2-7; 9 nucleotides agree with TRBD2. The CDR3 totals 13 residues. The J segment lost 6 bases and the V segment lost 10 bases, leaving 10 bases of the junction unmatched. Germline V lookup: CDR1 MNHEY, CDR2 SVGAGI. The CDR3 region has the DNA TGTGCCACTGCGGGAGGGCGTCAGCGCGAGCAGTACTTC. Its protein is CATAGGRQREQYF.

The rearrangement joins TRBV28 to TRBJ1-1; 9 bases line up with TRBD1. Germline V gene sequence: CDR1 MDHEN, CDR2 SYDVKM. The length of the CDR3 is 15 residues. With V trimmed by 10 bases and J by 1 base, 10 bases remained unmatched. The CDR3 is CATRNPGQGNTEAFF. CDR3 in DNA: TGTGCCACCAGGAATCCGGGACAGGGGAACACTGAAGCTTTCTTT. The variable domain in full, completed from reference TRBV28 and TRBJ1-1, reads DVKVTQSSRYLVKRTGEKVFLECVQDMDHENMFWYRQDPGLGLRLIYFSYDVKMKEKGDIPEGYSVSREKKERFSLILESASTNQTSMYLCATRNPGQGNTEAFFGQGTRLTVV.

The chain employs TRBV2 and TRBJ1-4; D perhaps matches TRBD1 (6 bases). The ends were cut back, 4 bases at V and 10 bases at J, with 13 bases in the middle. The germline CDR1 and CDR2 sequences are SNHLY and FYNNEI. The CDR3 is 13 amino acids. CDR3 sequence (DNA): TGTGCCAGCAGTGGGGGGCCGATCGGAAAACTGTTTTTT. It specifies CASSGGPIGKLFF.

The chain joins TRBV14 to TRBJ2-7; D ambiguous. This CDR3 has 15 amino acids. Germline CDR1 reads SGHDN; CDR2 reads FVKESK. V was trimmed by 1 base and J by 0 bases, leaving 10 bases between them. CDR3 residues: CASSQGATPSYEQYF. CDR3 sequence (DNA): TGTGCCAGCAGCCAAGGCGCCACGCCCTCCTACGAGCAGTACTTC. Full variable domain (outside the CDR3, taken from reference TRBV14 and TRBJ2-7): EAGVTQFPSHSVIEKGQTVTLRCDPISGHDNLYWYRRVMGKEIKFLLHFVKESKQDESGMPNNRFLAERTGGTYSTLKVQPAELEDSGVYFCASSQGATPSYEQYFGPGTRLTVT.

Turning to this clone: At the DNA level, this CDR3 is encoded by other sequences in the same sample as well. The V and J genes are TRBV19 and TRBJ1-2; D uncertain. Germline V gene sequence: CDR1 LNHDA, CDR2 SQIVND (reference sequence). The CDR3 extends over 13 amino acids. The ends were cut back, 5 bases at V and 1 base at J, with 8 bases in the middle. The CDR3 nucleotides read TGTGCCAGTAGTCTGGGAGTTAACTATGGCTACACCTTC. Amino acid sequence: CASSLGVNYGYTF.

The chain has TRBV14 and TRBJ2-4; TRBD2 matches at 9 bases. Germline trimming cut 3 bases from V and 0 bases from J; bases unmatched to any gene: 3. The CDR3 sequence is 16 residues long. From germline, CDR1 is SGHDN and CDR2 FVKESK. As DNA, the CDR3 is TGTGCCAGCAGCCAGGCGGGGGGGCTAGCCAAAAACATTCAGTACTTC. Its translation: CASSQAGGLAKNIQYF.

The chain is built from TRBV11-2 and TRBJ2-5, with D hard to call. The germline gives CDR1 SGHAT, CDR2 FQNNGV. Trimming shortened V by 2 bases and J by 0 bases, and 4 bases separated the two germline ends. This CDR3 is 13 amino acids long. The CDR3 sequence: CASSLTDQETQYF. As DNA, the CDR3 is TGTGCCAGCAGCTTAACAGACCAAGAGACCCAGTACTTC.

This clone was observed a handful of times. This sequence joins TRBV7-3 and TRBJ2-1; maybe TRBD2 (5 bases). Germline V lookup: CDR1 SGHTA, CDR2 FQGTGA. The V end was cut by 5 bases, the J end by 9 bases, with 20 bases between. The length of the CDR3 is 15 residues. The CDR3 DNA reads as TGTGCCAGCAGCCCGCCCAGAGGGAGTCTGATTGAGCAGTTCTTC. As protein: CASSPPRGSLIEQFF. Based on the CDR3 plus reference TRBV7-3 and TRBJ2-1, the full variable domain is GAGVSQTPSNKVTEKGKYVELRCDPISGHTALYWYRQSLGQGPEFLIYFQGTGAADDSGLPNDRFFAVRPEGSVSTLKIQRTERGDSAVYLCASSPPRGSLIEQFFGPGTRLTVL.

The V call is TRBV28, the J call TRBJ1-4, with 8 bases lining up with TRBD1. The V gene's germline CDR1 is MDHEN and CDR2 SYDVKM. The CDR3 runs to 14 residues. V was pared by 3 bases and J by 4 bases, with 1 base of the junction left unmatched. CDR3 bases: TGTGCCAGCAGTTTGGGACAGGATAATGAAAAACTGTTTTTT. This codes for CASSLGQDNEKLFF.

The gene calls are TRBV11-2 and TRBJ1-4, with D possibly TRBD1 on 6 matching bases. CDR1 and CDR2 (germline): SGHAT, FQNNGV. Trimming pared 1 base from V and 7 bases from J, leaving 13 bases between. The length of the CDR3 is 15 residues. As DNA, the CDR3 is TGTGCCAGCAGCTTAGTTGGGGGCAGGGGTGAAAAACTGTTTTTT. It is translated as CASSLVGGRGEKLFF.

Only one count was recorded for this clone. This rearrangement joins TRBV5-4 to TRBJ1-6; no clear D gene. Trimming left V 9 bases short and J 4 bases short, with 23 bases between. CDR3 length: 17 amino acids. Germline V gene data show CDR1 as SGHNT and CDR2 as YYREEE (reference sequence). The CDR3 nucleotides read TGTGCCACCTCAGGTTCAGAGTCGGTCCGGTATAATTCACCCCTCCACTTT. This sequence encodes CATSGSESVRYNSPLHF.

The rearrangement joins TRBV6-5 to TRBJ1-1; 8 bases are shared with TRBD1. The CDR3 runs to 13 residues. From germline, CDR1 is MNHEY and CDR2 SVGAGI. Trimming removed 6 bases from V and 1 base from J; junction bases left unmatched: 1. The CDR3 DNA reads TGTGCCAGCAGAACAGGGGGGAACACTGAAGCTTTCTTT. Amino acid sequence: CASRTGGNTEAFF.

The V call is TRBV27, the J call TRBJ1-6; a weak D match, TRBD1 (5 bases). With 2 bases removed from V and 5 bases from J, the gap between germline ends came to 10 bases. The CDR3 consists of 15 residues. Germline V gene sequence: CDR1 MNHEY, CDR2 SMNVEV (reference sequence). CDR3 sequence: CASSLPPGNNSPLHF. CDR3 sequence (DNA): TGTGCCAGCAGTTTACCCCCAGGGAATAATTCACCCCTCCACTTT.

The chain has TRBV6-4 and TRBJ1-1; D is unresolved. Germline values: CDR1 MRHNA, CDR2 SNTAGT. Between the trimmed V and J ends, which lost 4 bases and 3 bases, there was a span of 9 bases. The CDR3 spans 13 residues. The CDR3 DNA reads as TGTGCCAGCAGTGTTTCAGATGACACTGAAGCTTTCTTT. Amino acid sequence: CASSVSDDTEAFF.

The chain carries TRBV7-2 and TRBJ2-7; 7 positions match TRBD2. This CDR3 comprises 15 residues. Germline CDR1 and CDR2: SGHTA and FQGNSA. V trimming: 1 base; J trimming: 4 bases; junction bases outside the gene matches: 7. The CDR3 region is CASSLGGLFVYEQYF. CDR3 coding DNA: TGTGCCAGCAGCTTAGGGGGACTATTTGTATACGAGCAGTACTTC.

Details on this clone: This same CDR3 is encoded by further DNA sequences in the sample. The CDR3: CASSPQETQYF. The CDR3 bases are TGTGCCAGCTCACCCCAGGAGACCCAGTACTTC. The J gene is TRBJ2-5, the V gene TRBV18; unclear D gene. The CDR3 is 11 residues long. Germline V gene data show CDR1 as KGHSH and CDR2 as LQKENI. Deletions cut 3 bases from V and 5 bases from J, with 4 bases between.